The 6 T cell receptor beta chains below were found in one sample sequenced in a study of blood T cells in healthy people across ages. A sample-barcoded 5' primer and a J-beta primer mix were used in a second PCR of about 6 to 11 cycles. Using its own MiXCR run on the 5' RACE reads, TCRdb lists one record per CDR3 protein. The profile shows some 640,000 distinct CDR3 sequences, about 30% of them singletons. The specimen was blood. These receptors all come from an elderly woman in good health.

In regard to this clonotype: A junction boundary mismatches the germline segment, possibly from a read error. The chain uses TRBV4-2 and TRBJ2-1; TRBD2 matches 7 bases. The germline V gene has CDR1 LGHNA and CDR2 YNFKEQ. The CDR3 loop spans 16 amino acids. In DNA, the CDR3 is TGTGCCGGCAGCCAAGATGGGTCTAGCGGTTACAATGAGCAGTTATTC. Protein: CAGSQDGSSGYNEQLF.

The genes are TRBV27 and TRBJ1-1, with 8 bases matching TRBD1. V gave up 5 bases and J gave up 6 bases; unmatched junction bases: 5. The germline CDR1 and CDR2 sequences are MNHEY and SMNVEV (reference sequence). This CDR3 region has 13 residues. The DNA of the CDR3 is TGTGCCAGCAGTGTGACAGGGGCCCCTGAAGCTTTCTTT. It yields the protein CASSVTGAPEAFF.

This clonotype was detected many times. This chain joins TRBV5-1 and TRBJ1-2; perhaps TRBD1 as D (6 bases). The CDR3 runs 12 residues. CDR1 and CDR2 (germline): SGHRS, YFSETQ. V dropped 4 bases and J dropped 8 bases, with 12 bases sitting between them. The CDR3 loop is CASSRTVDGYTF. CDR3 nucleotide sequence: TGCGCCAGCAGCCGGACAGTCGACGGCTACACCTTC.

This clonotype was seen many times. This sequence joins TRBV15 and TRBJ2-3; D not certain. Per germline, CDR1 LNHNV and CDR2 YYDKDF (reference sequence). The germline V and J ends were trimmed by 5 bases and 5 bases, with 8 bases remaining between them. This CDR3 is 12 amino acids long. The CDR3, as DNA: TGTGCCACCAGCCCCACTCAAGATACGCAGTATTTT. Protein: CATSPTQDTQYF.

The gene calls are TRBV5-1 and TRBJ1-6, with no clear D. Germline CDR1 SGHRS, CDR2 YFSETQ. V was trimmed by 0 bases and J by 5 bases, leaving 15 bases between them. The CDR3 consists of 17 residues. In DNA, the CDR3 is TGCGCCAGCAGCTTGGCGGCCTACGGGGAGAATAATTCACCCCTCCACTTT. Encoded protein: CASSLAAYGENNSPLHF.

The sample holds a few counts of this clonotype. This sequence joins TRBV7-6 and TRBJ2-7; D is perhaps TRBD1 (5 bases). Trimming removed 1 base at V and 7 bases at J, with 11 bases between. The CDR3 extends over 13 amino acids. Germline V gene sequence: CDR1 SGHVS, CDR2 FNYEAQ. The CDR3 DNA sequence: TGTGCCAGCAGCTTAGACAGGCCCCATGAGCAGTACTTC. It encodes CASSLDRPHEQYF.